This paragraph reports one TCR beta chain. Its antigen is as yet unknown. The data derive from a study of CD8 T cells in ankylosing spondylitis. TCRdb re-called the 5' RACE reads with MiXCR, one entry per CDR3 protein. The sample yields 30,000 to 45,000 distinct CDR3 sequences, approximately 15% seen once. General study points: Ankylosing spondylitis blood appeared to carry a characteristic TCR beta motif of fewer than 10 highly homologous variants. Researchers reportedly found disease-linked clones significantly enriched in matched ankylosing spondylitis synovial fluid.

The CDR3 runs to 15 residues. The V and J ends lost 4 bases and 10 bases respectively, with 20 bases between them. Germline V CDR1 and CDR2: SGHVS, FQNEAQ. The source material was blood. The genes are TRBV7-8 and TRBJ1-5; possibly TRBD1 for D (5 bases). This TCR derives from a male donor with ankylosing spondylitis or in good health (not recorded which). The CDR3 DNA sequence: TGTGCCAGCAGCTATCATCAGGGCCCCGCCCAACCCCAGCATTTT. Protein sequence: CASSYHQGPAQPQHF.